This T cell receptor beta chain originates from a study of cytomegalovirus exposure and HLA in healthy donors. Whole-study findings and limits: TCR beta chain V- and J-gene trimming was linked, in a later analysis, to a missense variant in DCLRE1C.

Germline CDR1 is KGHSH and CDR2 is LQKENI. V trimming: 3 bases; J trimming: 0 bases; junction bases outside the gene matches: 2. CDR3 size: 17 residues. To note about this clone: Its antigen is undetermined.

The PCR ran on 60 Vbeta and 13 Jbeta primers. The assay was immunoSEQ multiplex PCR, and TCRdb's table has in-frame clones only and misses some. The table lists tens of thousands of clones, about 75% of them singletons, with roughly 12% in the top ten. The TCR originated in a man between 65 and 85 years old in good health and CMV-seronegative. The sequenced material came from PBMCs. The chain uses TRBV18 and TRBJ2-4; TRBD2 agrees at 13 bases. The CDR3 loop reads CASSPTSGRGAKNIQYF. CDR3 sequence (DNA): TGTGCCAGCTCACCCACTAGCGGGAGGGGAGCCAAAAACATTCAGTACTTC.